This TCR beta chain appears in the sequencing data of a study of response to subunit inactivated influenza vaccine. TCRdb used MiXCR to reprocess the RT-PCR reads, holding one entry per CDR3 protein. The repertoire consists of 750,000 to 850,000 distinct CDR3 sequences, with roughly 20% occurring once and the leading ten covering 11%. Trimming left V 2 bases short and J 5 bases short, with 15 bases between. CDR1 and CDR2 (germline): DFQATT, SNEGSKA (reference sequence). This CDR3 has 14 residues. Study-level points and caveats: Few additional T cells are recruited per seasonal influenza vaccination, authors suggested.

Only a few counts were recorded for this clonotype. The antigen is undetermined. Source: PBMCs from blood, taken less than 6 days after vaccination. The source of this sequence is a man aged 50-59 years who received an inactivated influenza vaccine. The chain is built from TRBV20-1 and TRBJ2-5; the D is unclear. The DNA of the CDR3 is TGCAGTGCTAGACTTTGGGCGGCTGGTGAGACCCAGTACTTC. This gives the protein CSARLWAAGETQYF.